The sequence of this T cell receptor (beta chain) was determined in a study of breast tumors, draining lymph nodes, adjacent tissues (TCRdb year 2016). Regarding the study in general: The study compared TCR beta repertoires across tumor, adjacent nontumor tissue and axillary lymph nodes from breast cancer patients. In human breast cancer, the study set out to evaluate how tumor, surrounding tissue and draining lymph node repertoires relate to one another and whether T cells may move between these sites. Results and caveats for the whole study, not just this receptor: Tumor and nontumor tissue repertoires were found to be significantly more similar in luminal-like than in basal-like breast cancer. Tumor T-cell repertoires showed less diversity than lymph node repertoires and more diversity than nontumor tissue repertoires, and tumor T-cell repertoires showed preferential V and J gene usage. The study presented the conclusion that tumor T cells originate in lymph nodes as consistent with a hypothesis, not as something directly demonstrated. The data were judged consistent with most tumor T cells deriving from the lymph node and then expanding within tumor tissue.

Lymph node samples were obtained from the axillary draining lymph nodes of breast cancer patients. The data were produced on an Illumina HiSeq 2000. TCR beta chain libraries were generated through multiplex PCR amplification. High-throughput sequencing was used to analyze the amplified TCR beta chain products. TCRdb reprocessing: public reads trimmed at Q25 with fastp, clones called with MiXCR, in-frame beta chains kept. Each record represents a unique CDR3 protein, reported with the most common genes and DNA among its rows. This sample comprises roughly 80,000 distinct CDR3 sequences, roughly a fifth of them detected only once. The leading ten clones occupy around 2.5% of the sample. The germline V and J ends show losses of 2 bases and 3 bases respectively, and no gene match explains 3 bases of the junction. The CDR3 runs 15 residues from the cysteine to the phenylalanine. The only DNA kept is the CDR3, 45 bases in frame from the first base. Taken from the germline V gene (reference sequence), the CDR1 and CDR2 loops are GTSNPN and SVGIG.

As concerns this clonotype: Its cognate antigen has yet to be identified. Base-call qualities are not available, and no considerably larger clone is one nucleotide away.

The receptor was derived from a female donor with breast cancer. Some clones in this sample may be carry-over from other donors' samples. The V and J genes are TRBV30 and TRBJ2-2; TRBD2 lines up with 10 middle nucleotides. Sequenced input: axillary lymph node tissue. The CDR3 protein sequence reads: CAWSLAGVDTGELFF. The base sequence is TGTGCCTGGAGTCTAGCGGGAGTGGACACCGGGGAGCTGTTTTTT. Where the CDR3 stops, the reference TRBV30 and TRBJ2-2 genes take over; the full variable domain is SQTIHQWPATLVQPVGSPLSLECTVEGTSNPNLYWYRQAAGRGLQLLFYSVGIGQISSEVPQNLSASRPQDRQFILSSKKLLLSDSGFYLCAWSLAGVDTGELFFGEGSRLTVL.